This is a list of T cell receptor beta chains from one sample in a study of post-analysis software for immune sequencing data. In TCRdb, the PCR reads were re-called with MiXCR into one record per CDR3 protein. The repertoire has about 400,000 distinct CDR3 sequences, approximately 38% of them found once; the top ten carry 10% to 15%. Sample: blood. These receptors came from a girl aged 5 to 17 with multiple sclerosis. The CDR3 runs from the conserved cysteine through the conserved F or W. Each record gives: J gene, clone size, V gene, D gene, CDR3 DNA, CDR3 protein. The D gene is left open where the match is weak. The size field is filled for only some rows; it gives once, few, many or a size class.

>TRBJ2-7|-|TRBV7-2|-
TGTGCCAGCAGCTTAAAGGACACCGGGTCCTACGAGCAGTACTTC
CASSLKDTGSYEQYF
>TRBJ1-2|-|TRBV15|-
TGTGCCACCAGGGCGGACGGGGAACTTGGCTACACCTTC
CATRADGELGYTF
>TRBJ2-4|-|TRBV12-3/TRBV12-4|TRBD1
TGTGCCAGCACCCGGGACAGGGGCTTAGCCAAAAACATTCAGTACTTC
CASTRDRGLAKNIQYF
>TRBJ1-2|-|TRBV4-2|TRBD1
TGTGCCAGCAGCCAAGATAGGGGACAGTATAACTATGGCTACACCTTC
CASSQDRGQYNYGYTF
>TRBJ1-1|-|TRBV7-9|-
TGTGCCAGCAGCTCTTCCGGGTTGCTGAACACTGAAGCTTTCTTT
CASSSSGLLNTEAFF
>TRBJ1-2|-|TRBV13|-
TGTGCCAGCAGGGGAGTCGGCTTGGGGGGCTACACCTTC
CASRGVGLGGYTF
>TRBJ2-6|-|TRBV9|-
TGTGCCAGCAGCACCGGACAGCTCTCTGGGGCCAACGTCCTGACTTTC
CASSTGQLSGANVLTF
>TRBJ1-1|few|TRBV29-1|-
TGCAGCGTTGAACCTCGCCCGGGCATGAACACTGAAGCTTTCTTT
CSVEPRPGMNTEAFF
>TRBJ1-5|-|TRBV20-1|-
TGCAGTGCTAGAGATCTAGGGTCCGGGCAGCCCCAGCATTTT
CSARDLGSGQPQHF
>TRBJ2-3|once|TRBV5-1|-
TGCGCCAGCAGAGTAGGGGACCCAACTACAGATACGCAGTATTTT
CASRVGDPTTDTQYF
>TRBJ1-2|-|TRBV27|TRBD1
TGTGCCAGCAGTCCGGGCCCGGGACAGGGGGCCAAGGGCTACACCTTC
CASSPGPGQGAKGYTF
>TRBJ2-1|-|TRBV7-9|-
TGTGCCAGCAGCTCCGGGGTGAATGAGCAGTTCTTC
CASSSGVNEQFF
>TRBJ2-1|-|TRBV4-1|-
TGCGCCAGCAGCCAAGAAGGCGCGGGGACCCCCTATAATGAGCAGTTCTTC
CASSQEGAGTPYNEQFF
>TRBJ2-1|-|TRBV9|-
TGTGCCAGCAGCACCCGAGGAGACTCGGTAATCAATGAGCAGTTCTTC
CASSTRGDSVINEQFF
>TRBJ1-5|few|TRBV7-6|TRBD1
TGTGCCAGCAGCTTAGCCCCGACAGGGAGCTATAGCAATCAGCCCCAGCATTTT
CASSLAPTGSYSNQPQHF
>TRBJ1-5|-|TRBV4-1|TRBD1
TGCGCCAGCAGCTTCCGTTCCGGGACAGGGGCCTCGCTCCAGCATTTT
CASSFRSGTGASLQHF
>TRBJ2-1|-|TRBV2|TRBD1
TGTGCCAGCAGTGTCCGGGACAGGGGGCATGAGCAGTTCTTC
CASSVRDRGHEQFF
>TRBJ2-1|-|TRBV5-1|-
TGCGCCAGCAGCTCACTACCCGACATGGACCCCTACGAGCAGTTCTTC
CASSSLPDMDPYEQFF
>TRBJ2-1|few|TRBV21-1|-
TGTGCCAGCAGCACATCCGTCGGGCAGGGAGGCAATGAGCAGTTCTTC
CASSTSVGQGGNEQFF
>TRBJ2-5|-|TRBV15|-
TGTGCCACCAGCAGAATACAGGGAGGCGAGACCCAGTACTTC
CATSRIQGGETQYF
>TRBJ2-2|-|TRBV6-1|-
TGTGCCAGCAGTCAGGGTTTCGGAGGGGAGCTGTTTTTT
CASSQGFGGELFF
>TRBJ2-5|once|TRBV12-5|-
TGCGCTAGTAAAGGGTGGGGGACCCAGTACTTC
CASKGWGTQYF
>TRBJ2-5|few|TRBV29-1|-
TGCAGCGTTGAAGAACCCGGGGCGGGAGAGACCCAGTACTTC
CSVEEPGAGETQYF
>TRBJ2-1|few|TRBV6-6|TRBD2
TGTGCCAGCGGGAGGGTAAGCTCCTACAATGAGCAGTTCTTC
CASGRVSSYNEQFF
>TRBJ2-5|few|TRBV6-1|TRBD1
TGTGCCAGCAGTCGAATAAAGACAGGGTACCAAGAGACCCAGTACTTC
CASSRIKTGYQETQYF
>TRBJ1-2|few|TRBV4-3|-
TGCGCCAGCAGCCAAGAGCTCGGGGCACGATACTATGGCTACACCTTC
CASSQELGARYYGYTF
>TRBJ1-1|-|TRBV29-1|-
TGCAGCGCTGGGGCGGGACCGATCACTGAAGCTTTCTTT
CSAGAGPITEAFF
>TRBJ2-3|few|TRBV27|-
TGTGCCAGCAGTTTATTACGGGATGGCGCAGATACGCAGTATTTT
CASSLLRDGADTQYF
>TRBJ2-7|few|TRBV12-3/TRBV12-4|TRBD2
TGTGCCAGCACTTCAAAGCGGGGGGATAGGACCCCGTACTTC
CASTSKRGDRTPYF
>TRBJ2-5|-|TRBV12-3/TRBV12-4|TRBD2
TGTGCCAGCAGGCGAGGAACTTCGGGACTAGAGCAGTACTTC
CASRRGTSGLEQYF
>TRBJ2-1|-|TRBV20-1|TRBD2
TGCAGTGCTAGACCTTTTAGAGCGGGGGAGATTTACAATGAGCAGTTCTTC
CSARPFRAGEIYNEQFF
>TRBJ2-1|-|TRBV10-3|TRBD1
TGTGCCATCAGTGACCCGGGACAGGGGGCTAATGAGCAGTTCTTC
CAISDPGQGANEQFF